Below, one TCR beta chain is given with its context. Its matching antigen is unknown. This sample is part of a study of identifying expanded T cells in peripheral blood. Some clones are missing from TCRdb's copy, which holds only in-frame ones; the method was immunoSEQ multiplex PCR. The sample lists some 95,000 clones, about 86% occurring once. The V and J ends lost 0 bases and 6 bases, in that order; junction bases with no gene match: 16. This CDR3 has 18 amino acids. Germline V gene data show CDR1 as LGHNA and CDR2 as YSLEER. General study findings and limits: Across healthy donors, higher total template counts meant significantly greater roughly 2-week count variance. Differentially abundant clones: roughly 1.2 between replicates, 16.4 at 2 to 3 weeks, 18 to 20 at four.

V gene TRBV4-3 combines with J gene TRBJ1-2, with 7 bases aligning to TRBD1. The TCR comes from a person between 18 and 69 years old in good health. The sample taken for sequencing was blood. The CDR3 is CASSQDPGQRFLLHGYTF. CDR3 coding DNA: TGCGCCAGCAGCCAAGATCCGGGACAGCGCTTCCTTCTCCATGGCTACACCTTC.